This T cell receptor beta chain was identified during a study of T-cell memory formation after mild COVID-19. Study-level findings and limits: Clones that got smaller from day 15 to 85 had even CD4/CD8, while clones growing later tipped toward CD4+. Some SARS-CoV-2-responding clones were already detected in memory before infection.

This clonotype was counted a few times. Its antigen remains unidentified. This CDR3 is built from 17 residues. CDR1 KGHDR and CDR2 SFDVKD come from the germline V gene. Trimming cost V 4 bases and J 5 bases; bases outside gene matches: 13. TCRdb independently ran MiXCR on the 5' RACE reads; one entry per CDR3 protein. The table records approximately 440,000 distinct CDR3 sequences, around 20% of them present only once. The sequence was obtained from an adult woman who had mild COVID-19 (a few samples of this study predate the infection). Cell type and time point are not known. The sample was PBMCs or a T cell subset sorted from them (not recorded which). The rearrangement links TRBV24-1 to TRBJ2-5, with TRBD1 identical over 9 bases. Here the CDR3 reads CATSEPGGGTGLETQYF. DNA of the CDR3: TGTGCCACCAGTGAGCCGGGGGGCGGGACAGGGTTGGAGACCCAGTACTTC.